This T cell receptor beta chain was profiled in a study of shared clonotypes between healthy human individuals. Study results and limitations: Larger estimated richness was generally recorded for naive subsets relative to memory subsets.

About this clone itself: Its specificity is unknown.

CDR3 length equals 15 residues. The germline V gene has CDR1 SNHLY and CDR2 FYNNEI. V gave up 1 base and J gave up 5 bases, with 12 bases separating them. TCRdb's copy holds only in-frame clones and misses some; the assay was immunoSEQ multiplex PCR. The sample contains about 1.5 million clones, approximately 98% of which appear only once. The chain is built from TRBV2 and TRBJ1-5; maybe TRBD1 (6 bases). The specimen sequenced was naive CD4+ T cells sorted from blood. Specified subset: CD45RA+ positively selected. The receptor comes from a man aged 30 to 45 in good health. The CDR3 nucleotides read TGTGCCAGCAGTGAAGTCGCAGGGGTATATCAGCCCCAGCATTTT. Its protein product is CASSEVAGVYQPQHF.